This section outlines one T cell receptor beta chain sequence together with its context. What it recognizes is unknown. This record comes from a study of T cell responses to AZD1222 COVID-19 vaccine. Study-level results: Most donors were white British and more were female, and clonal diversity was possibly underestimated. Only five or six AZD1222 recipients were seropositive at baseline.

Repertoires were generated with immunoSEQ multiplex PCR, while TCRdb's copy carries only in-frame clones and drops some. The table includes 150,000 to 180,000 clones, about 87% detected once. The sample here was peripheral blood, taken on day 0 of AZD1222 vaccination. The TCR was taken from an adult in good health.

The CDR3 loop reads CASSLGATGAPRGYTF. CDR3 in DNA: TGCGCCAGCAGCTTGGGGGCGACAGGGGCCCCCCGAGGCTACACCTTC. The rearrangement joins TRBV5-1 to TRBJ1-2; TRBD1 matches 8 bases. The CDR3 has 16 residues. Germline CDR1 is SGHRS and CDR2 is YFSETQ. The ends lost 0 bases at V and 8 bases at J; junction bases unmatched: 12.